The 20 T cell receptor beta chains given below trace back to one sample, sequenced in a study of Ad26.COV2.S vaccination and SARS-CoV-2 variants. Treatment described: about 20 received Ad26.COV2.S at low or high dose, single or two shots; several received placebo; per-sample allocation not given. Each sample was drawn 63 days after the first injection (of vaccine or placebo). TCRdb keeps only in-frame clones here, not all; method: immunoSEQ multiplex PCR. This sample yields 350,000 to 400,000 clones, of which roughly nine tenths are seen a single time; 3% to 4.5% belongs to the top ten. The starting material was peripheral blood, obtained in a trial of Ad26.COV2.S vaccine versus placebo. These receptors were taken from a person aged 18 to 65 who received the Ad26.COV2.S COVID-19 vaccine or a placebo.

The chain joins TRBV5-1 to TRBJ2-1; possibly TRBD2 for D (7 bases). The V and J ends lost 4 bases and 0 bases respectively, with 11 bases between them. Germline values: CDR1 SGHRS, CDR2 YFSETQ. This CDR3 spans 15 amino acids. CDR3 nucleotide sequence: TGCGCCAGCAGCAGGGGGGGCAGCTCCTACAATGAGCAGTTCTTC. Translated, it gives CASSRGGSSYNEQFF.

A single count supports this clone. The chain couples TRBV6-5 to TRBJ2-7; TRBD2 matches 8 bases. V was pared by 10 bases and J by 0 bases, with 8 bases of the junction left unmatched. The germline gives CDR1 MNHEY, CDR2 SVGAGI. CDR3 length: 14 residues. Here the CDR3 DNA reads TGTGCCACCGGGGGGGGAGTCGCCTCCTACGAGCAGTACTTC. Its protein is CATGGGVASYEQYF.

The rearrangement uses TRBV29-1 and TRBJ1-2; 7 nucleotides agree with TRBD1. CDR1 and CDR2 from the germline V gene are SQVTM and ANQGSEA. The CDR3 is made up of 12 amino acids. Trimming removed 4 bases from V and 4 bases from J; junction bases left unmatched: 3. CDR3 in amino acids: CSVGGQTYGYTF. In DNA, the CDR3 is TGCAGCGTTGGGGGACAGACCTATGGCTACACCTTC.

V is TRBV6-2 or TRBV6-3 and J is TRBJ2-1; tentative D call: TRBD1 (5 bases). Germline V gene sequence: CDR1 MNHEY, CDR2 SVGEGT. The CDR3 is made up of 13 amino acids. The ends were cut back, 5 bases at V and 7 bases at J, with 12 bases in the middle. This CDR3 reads CASSPDWTNEQFF. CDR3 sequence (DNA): TGTGCCAGCAGTCCCGACTGGACAAATGAGCAGTTCTTC.

CDR3 DNA: TGCGCCAGCAGCTTCATCCCCTTTGGTCGCTACACCTTC. This gives the protein CASSFIPFGRYTF. The rearrangement uses TRBV5-1 and TRBJ1-2; D remains ambiguous. CDR1 and CDR2 from the germline V gene are SGHRS and YFSETQ. Trimming cost V 2 bases and J 9 bases, with 14 bases left between them. This CDR3 is built from 13 residues.

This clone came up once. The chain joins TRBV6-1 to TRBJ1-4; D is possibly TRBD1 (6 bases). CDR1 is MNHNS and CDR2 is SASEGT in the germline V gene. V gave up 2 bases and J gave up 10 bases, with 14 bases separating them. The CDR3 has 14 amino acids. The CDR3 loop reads CASSEFRGGGKLFF. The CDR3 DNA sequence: TGTGCCAGCAGTGAATTCAGGGGAGGTGGAAAACTGTTTTTT.

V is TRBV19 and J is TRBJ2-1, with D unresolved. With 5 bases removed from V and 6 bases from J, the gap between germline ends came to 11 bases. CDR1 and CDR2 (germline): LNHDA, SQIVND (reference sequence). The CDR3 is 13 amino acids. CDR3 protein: CASSALGGNEQFF. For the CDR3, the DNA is TGTGCCAGTAGTGCCCTCGGTGGCAATGAGCAGTTCTTC.

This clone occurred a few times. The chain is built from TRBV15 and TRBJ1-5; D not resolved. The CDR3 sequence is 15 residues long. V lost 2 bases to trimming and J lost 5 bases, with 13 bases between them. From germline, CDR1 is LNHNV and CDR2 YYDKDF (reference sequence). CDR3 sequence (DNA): TGTGCCACCAGCAGAAACGGGGTGAGGTATCAGCCCCAGCATTTT. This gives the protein CATSRNGVRYQPQHF. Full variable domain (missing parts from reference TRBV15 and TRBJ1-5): DAMVIQNPRYQVTQFGKPVTLSCSQTLNHNVMYWYQQKSSQAPKLLFHYYDKDFNNEADTPDNFQSRRPNTSFCFLDIRSPGLGDTAMYLCATSRNGVRYQPQHFGDGTRLSIL.

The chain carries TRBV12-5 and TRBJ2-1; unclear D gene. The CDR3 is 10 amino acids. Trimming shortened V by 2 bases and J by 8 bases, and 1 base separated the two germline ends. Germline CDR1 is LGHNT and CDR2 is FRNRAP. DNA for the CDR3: TGTGCTAGTGGTTTGTATGAGCAGTTCTTC. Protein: CASGLYEQFF.

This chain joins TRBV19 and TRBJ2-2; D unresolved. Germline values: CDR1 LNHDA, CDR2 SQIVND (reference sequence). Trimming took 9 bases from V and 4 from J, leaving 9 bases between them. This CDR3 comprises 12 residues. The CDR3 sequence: CASRSSTGELFF. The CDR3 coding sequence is TGTGCCAGCCGCTCCTCCACCGGGGAGCTGTTTTTT.

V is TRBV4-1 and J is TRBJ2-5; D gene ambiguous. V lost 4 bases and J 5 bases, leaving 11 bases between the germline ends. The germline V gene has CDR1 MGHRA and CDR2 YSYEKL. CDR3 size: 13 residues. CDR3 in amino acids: CASSLGVVETQYF. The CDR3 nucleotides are TGCGCCAGCAGCCTTGGAGTAGTTGAGACCCAGTACTTC.

CDR3 residues: CAISEGTGGSPLHF. The CDR3 DNA reads as TGTGCCATCAGTGAAGGGACAGGGGGCTCACCCCTCCACTTT. The gene calls are TRBV10-3 and TRBJ1-6; 12 bases fit TRBD1. The CDR3 consists of 14 residues. The V gene end was trimmed by 3 bases and the J gene end by 10 bases; junction bases not matched to a gene: 1. The V gene's germline CDR1 is ENHRY and CDR2 SYGVKD.

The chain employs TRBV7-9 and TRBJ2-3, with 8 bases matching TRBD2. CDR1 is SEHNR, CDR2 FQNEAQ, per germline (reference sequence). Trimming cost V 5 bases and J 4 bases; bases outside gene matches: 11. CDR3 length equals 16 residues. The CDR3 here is CASSLLRGGASDTQYF. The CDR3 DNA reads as TGTGCCAGCAGCCTCCTACGGGGGGGGGCGTCAGATACGCAGTATTTT.

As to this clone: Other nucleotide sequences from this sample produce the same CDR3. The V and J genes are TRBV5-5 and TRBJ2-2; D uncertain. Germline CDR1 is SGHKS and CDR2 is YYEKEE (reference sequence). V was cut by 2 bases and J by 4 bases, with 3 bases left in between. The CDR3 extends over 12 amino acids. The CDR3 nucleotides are TGTGCCAGCAGCTTAATCACCGGGGAGCTGTTTTTT. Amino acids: CASSLITGELFF.

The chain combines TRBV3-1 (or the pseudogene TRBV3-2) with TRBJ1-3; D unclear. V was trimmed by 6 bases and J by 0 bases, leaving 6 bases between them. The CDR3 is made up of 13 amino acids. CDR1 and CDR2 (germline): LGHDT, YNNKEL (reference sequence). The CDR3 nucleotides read TGTGCCAGCAGACTAAACTCTGGAAACACCATATATTTT. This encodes CASRLNSGNTIYF.

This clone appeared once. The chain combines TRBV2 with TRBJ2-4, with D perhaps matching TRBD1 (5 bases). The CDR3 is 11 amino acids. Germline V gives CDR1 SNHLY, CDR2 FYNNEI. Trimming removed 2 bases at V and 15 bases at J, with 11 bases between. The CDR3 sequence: CASSESGLPYF. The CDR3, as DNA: TGTGCCAGCAGTGAATCAGGGCTCCCGTACTTC.

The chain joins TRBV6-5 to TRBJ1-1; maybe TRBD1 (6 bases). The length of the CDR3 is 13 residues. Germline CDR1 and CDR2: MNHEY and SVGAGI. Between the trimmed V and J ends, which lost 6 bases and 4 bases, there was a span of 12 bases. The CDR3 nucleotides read TGTGCCAGCAGCCCAGGGGAGCGCACTGAAGCTTTCTTT. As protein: CASSPGERTEAFF.

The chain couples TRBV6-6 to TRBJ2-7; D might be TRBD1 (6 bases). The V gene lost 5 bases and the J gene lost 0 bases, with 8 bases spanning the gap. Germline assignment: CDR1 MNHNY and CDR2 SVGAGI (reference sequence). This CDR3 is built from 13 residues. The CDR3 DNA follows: TGTGCCAGCAGTACAGGGTACTCCTACGAGCAGTACTTC. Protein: CASSTGYSYEQYF.

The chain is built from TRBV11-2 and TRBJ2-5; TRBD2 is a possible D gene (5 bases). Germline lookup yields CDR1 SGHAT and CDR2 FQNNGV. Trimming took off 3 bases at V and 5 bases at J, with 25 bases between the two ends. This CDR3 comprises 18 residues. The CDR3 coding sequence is TGTGCCAGCAGCTTTTCCGTACAAGGGAGCCCCTTGGAGGAGACCCAGTACTTC. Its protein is CASSFSVQGSPLEETQYF.

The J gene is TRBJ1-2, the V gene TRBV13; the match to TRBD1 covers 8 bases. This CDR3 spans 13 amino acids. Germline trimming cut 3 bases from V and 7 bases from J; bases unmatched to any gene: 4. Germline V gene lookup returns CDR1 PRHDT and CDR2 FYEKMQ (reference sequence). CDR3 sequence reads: CASSLDRDRGYTF. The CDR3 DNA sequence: TGTGCCAGCAGCTTGGACAGGGACCGTGGCTACACCTTC.